These 21 T cell receptor beta chains were sequenced from one sample in a study of T cells in Graves' hyperthyroidism and ophthalmopathy (dated by TCRdb to about 2019). Receptor amplification or capture employed multiplex PCR. This sample was sequenced with an Illumina HiSeq 2000. The TCR beta CDR3 regions were amplified from the RNA transcripts. For the first round of RT-PCR on the TCR CDR3, the HTBI primer set was used together with the Qiagen OneStep RT-PCR kit. TCRdb took the public reads, trimmed them with fastp at Q25, ran MiXCR for clone calling and kept in-frame beta chains. Each CDR3 protein appears once, grouped with its most common genes and DNA. The table for this sample lists around 420,000 distinct CDR3 sequences; 15% to 18% of them were counted only once. The ten largest make up approximately 14% of the sample. The specimen was blood. The origin of the receptors is a woman between 18 and 29 years old with Graves' hyperthyroidism.

This clonotype turned up a few times. V usage is TRBV20-1 and J usage is TRBJ2-3; the match to TRBD2 covers 10 bases. The ends lost 4 bases at V and 6 bases at J; junction bases unmatched: 10. Per the germline V gene, CDR1 is DFQATT and CDR2 is SNEGSKA (reference sequence). CDR3 length: 15 amino acids. The CDR3 region is CSATQLAGKTDTQYF. The CDR3 DNA reads as TGCAGTGCTACTCAACTAGCGGGGAAAACCGATACGCAGTATTTT.

This clonotype was found many times. J is TRBJ2-5 and V is TRBV28, with D tentatively TRBD2 (6 bases). The germline V and J ends were trimmed by 4 bases and 1 base, with 10 bases remaining between them. CDR3 size: 14 residues. Per the germline V gene, CDR1 is MDHEN and CDR2 is SYDVKM. CDR3 sequence reads: CASSSPGAQETQYF. DNA for the CDR3: TGTGCCAGCAGTTCCCCGGGAGCCCAAGAGACCCAGTACTTC.

There are many counts of this clonotype. The chain has TRBV29-1 and TRBJ1-1; weak D call: TRBD1 (5 bases). The length of the CDR3 is 12 residues. CDR1 is SQVTM, CDR2 ANQGSEA, per germline. Trimming removed 3 bases at V and 6 bases at J, with 11 bases between. The CDR3 sequence: CSVERGAPEAFF. The DNA for the CDR3 is TGCAGCGTTGAGCGAGGGGCTCCTGAAGCTTTCTTT.

The V and J genes are TRBV7-8 and TRBJ1-4; 9 nucleotides agree with TRBD1. The V and J ends lost 4 bases and 7 bases, in that order; junction bases with no gene match: 13. CDR3 length: 17 amino acids. Germline lookup yields CDR1 SGHVS and CDR2 FQNEAQ. CDR3 nucleotide sequence: TGTGCCAGCAGCTGGTCCCGGGACAGGGCCGCCTTTGAAAAACTGTTTTTT. This encodes CASSWSRDRAAFEKLFF.

This clonotype has a count of ten or more. This rearrangement joins TRBV4-1 to TRBJ1-1; no definite D call. The CDR3 totals 14 residues. Germline values: CDR1 MGHRA, CDR2 YSYEKL. The ends were cut back, 0 bases at V and 1 base at J, with 6 bases in the middle. CDR3 bases: TGCGCCAGCAGCCAAGAAAACAGGAACACTGAAGCTTTCTTT. This translates into CASSQENRNTEAFF.

This clonotype was counted at least ten times. The CDR3 sequence: CASGNFQDGPQHF. As DNA, the CDR3 is TGTGCCAGCGGAAATTTTCAAGACGGGCCCCAGCATTTT. The chain couples TRBV6-2 or TRBV6-3 to TRBJ1-5; D is unresolved. This CDR3 is built from 13 residues. Per the germline V gene, CDR1 is MNHEY and CDR2 is SVGEGT. The ends were cut back, 8 bases at V and 9 bases at J, with 17 bases in the middle.

This clonotype was detected many times. The chain's CDR3 is CSARVRQGPYMNTEAFF. DNA of the CDR3: TGCAGTGCTAGAGTCCGACAGGGGCCCTACATGAACACTGAAGCTTTCTTT. V is TRBV20-1 and J is TRBJ1-1; TRBD1 matches 8 bases. The V segment lost 1 base and the J segment 0 bases; nucleotides outside the gene matches: 10. The CDR3 extends over 17 amino acids. Per germline, CDR1 DFQATT and CDR2 SNEGSKA (reference sequence).

CDR3 sequence: CASSLGSTGDYEQYF. For the CDR3, the DNA is TGCGCCAGCTCCCTGGGTTCTACAGGGGACTACGAGCAGTACTTC. This rearrangement joins TRBV4-1 to TRBJ2-7; 7 bases align to TRBD1. J lost 3 bases, V lost 8 bases, and 13 bases had no gene match. In germline, CDR1 is MGHRA, CDR2 YSYEKL. The CDR3 runs 15 residues.

The table lists this clonotype with many counts. The chain couples TRBV10-2 to TRBJ2-1; 8 bases fit TRBD2. The CDR3 is 15 residues long. Per germline, CDR1 WSHSY and CDR2 SAAADI. Germline trimming cut 3 bases from V and 4 bases from J; bases unmatched to any gene: 5. CDR3 protein: CASSEVGTRYNEQFF. CDR3 coding DNA: TGCGCCAGCAGTGAAGTTGGGACTAGGTACAATGAGCAGTTCTTC.

This clonotype was observed a few times. The chain is built from TRBV4-1 and TRBJ2-2; 9 nucleotides agree with TRBD1. Trimming took 6 bases from V and 3 from J; bases not matched to a gene: 11. CDR1 and CDR2 (germline): MGHRA, YSYEKL. The CDR3 covers 17 residues. The CDR3 is CASSPSTGGADTGELFF. The CDR3 nucleotides read TGCGCCAGCAGTCCCAGTACAGGGGGCGCAGACACCGGGGAGCTGTTTTTT.

Note on this clonotype: A read error may be the cause here, since a much bigger clone is one base away. The V call is TRBV12-3 or TRBV12-4, the J call TRBJ2-7; perhaps TRBD2 as D (6 bases). The CDR3 has 15 amino acids. CDR3 in amino acids: CASNLEASVSYEQYF. CDR3 nucleotides: TGTGCCAGCAATTTAGAGGCTAGCGTATCCTACGAGCAGTACTTC.

The sample holds many counts of this clonotype. V is TRBV6-1 and J is TRBJ1-1; D gene uncertain. With 5 bases removed from V and 5 bases from J, the gap between germline ends came to 12 bases. Germline V lookup: CDR1 MNHNS, CDR2 SASEGT. CDR3 length: 13 residues. CDR3 sequence reads: CASSSPLGTEAFF. CDR3 in DNA: TGTGCCAGCAGTTCACCTTTGGGGACTGAAGCTTTCTTT.

At least ten counts were recorded for this clonotype. The chain uses TRBV11-2 and TRBJ2-1; maybe TRBD2 (7 bases). V was trimmed by 1 base and J by 11 bases, leaving 18 bases between them. Germline lookup yields CDR1 SGHAT and CDR2 FQNNGV. The CDR3 consists of 15 residues. DNA of the CDR3: TGTGCCAGCAGCTTAGCCGGGGGGCCACCAACCCAGCAGTTCTTC. This gives the protein CASSLAGGPPTQQFF. The whole variable domain, filled in from reference TRBV11-2 and TRBJ2-1, reads EAGVAQSPRYKIIEKRQSVAFWCNPISGHATLYWYQQILGQGPKLLIQFQNNGVVDDSQLPKDRFSAERLKGVDSTLKIQPAKLEDSAVYLCASSLAGGPPTQQFFGPGTRLTVL.

There are many counts of this clonotype. V and J are TRBV28 and TRBJ1-3; maybe TRBD1 (6 bases). The CDR3 loop spans 15 amino acids. The germline V gene has CDR1 MDHEN and CDR2 SYDVKM. V was trimmed by 1 base and J by 3 bases, leaving 10 bases between them. CDR3: CASSLSSTGGNTIYF. The CDR3 DNA sequence: TGTGCCAGCAGTTTATCGTCGACAGGTGGAAACACCATATATTTT.

The chain uses TRBV7-3 and TRBJ2-2; a weak D match, TRBD2 (6 bases). The length of the CDR3 is 17 residues. In germline, CDR1 is SGHTA, CDR2 FQGTGA. V was trimmed by 0 bases and J by 1 base, leaving 12 bases between them. In nucleotides, the CDR3 is TGTGCCAGCAGCTTAACATCGGGAGCTGGGAACACCGGGGAGCTGTTTTTT. This encodes CASSLTSGAGNTGELFF.

The chain couples TRBV3-1 to TRBJ2-7, with 7 bases matching TRBD2. Trimming removed 4 bases from V and 4 bases from J; junction bases left unmatched: 4. The CDR3 sequence is 13 residues long. Germline lookup yields CDR1 LGHDT and CDR2 YNNKEL (reference sequence). Here the CDR3 DNA reads TGTGCCAGCAGCCCACCGGGGGGTTACGAGCAGTACTTC. This sequence encodes CASSPPGGYEQYF.

In its sample, this clonotype was seen many times. The gene calls are TRBV3-1 and TRBJ2-5; no firm D call. The germline V gene encodes CDR1 LGHDT and CDR2 YNNKEL (reference sequence). This CDR3 contains 15 residues. V was shortened by 6 bases and J by 2 bases, with 16 bases between the two germline ends. The CDR3 DNA reads as TGTGCCAGCAGGTCTGTTGGGAAGGGACAAGAGACCCAGTACTTC. This encodes CASRSVGKGQETQYF.

The V and J genes are TRBV7-3 and TRBJ1-4; D unresolved. V was shortened by 5 bases and J by 7 bases, with 17 bases between the two germline ends. The V gene's germline CDR1 is SGHTA and CDR2 FQGTGA. The CDR3 extends over 15 amino acids. CDR3 region: CASSPSRVFGEKLFF. For the CDR3, the DNA is TGTGCCAGCAGCCCCTCTCGGGTTTTTGGTGAAAAACTGTTTTTT.

The CDR3 DNA reads as TGCAGTGCCCTGACAGGGGGCTCTTCCGGGGAGCTGTTTTTT. This sequence encodes CSALTGGSSGELFF. This chain connects TRBV20-1 to TRBJ2-2, with TRBD1 matching over 10 bases. Germline CDR1 DFQATT, CDR2 SNEGSKA (reference sequence). J lost 6 bases, V lost 6 bases, and 7 bases had no gene match. This CDR3 contains 14 residues.

V gene TRBV4-1 combines with J gene TRBJ2-1; 11 nucleotides align to TRBD2. The CDR3 sequence is 18 residues long. CDR1 is MGHRA and CDR2 is YSYEKL in the germline V gene. V lost 0 bases, J lost 9 bases, and 13 bases stayed unmatched. Here the CDR3 DNA reads TGCGCCAGCAGCCAAGATGGGGCACCAACTAGCGGGGGCGCTGAGCAGTTCTTC. Protein sequence: CASSQDGAPTSGGAEQFF.

This clonotype was seen a handful of times. CDR3 loop: CASSLVGIGTDNSPLHF. Here the CDR3 DNA reads TGTGCCAGCAGCTTAGTGGGGATCGGGACAGATAATTCACCCCTCCACTTT. The V gene is TRBV7-3, the J gene TRBJ1-6; TRBD1 aligns across 7 bases. Looked up from germline, CDR1 is SGHTA and CDR2 is FQGTGA. The CDR3 covers 17 residues. Trimming took 2 bases from V and 5 from J; bases not matched to a gene: 9.